One and the same sample provided the 26 T cell receptor beta chains below, sequenced in a study of OX40 agonist ivuxolimab in advanced cancers. This table comes from immunoSEQ multiplex PCR, and its TCRdb copy is limited to in-frame clones, with some not included. The table lists around 67,000 clones, approximately 89% of them singletons. The specimen comprised CD4+ or CD8+ T cells sorted from blood, sampled in a trial of the OX40 agonist ivuxolimab. Source of these receptors: an adult with an advanced solid tumor such as melanoma, head and neck, liver or kidney cancer.

The chain has TRBV5-4 and TRBJ2-7; 8 nucleotides match TRBD2. CDR1 SGHNT and CDR2 YYREEE come from the germline V gene (reference sequence). The CDR3 sequence is 16 residues long. V was pared by 4 bases and J by 0 bases, with 9 bases of the junction left unmatched. CDR3 sequence reads: CASSPQLAVSSYEQYF. CDR3 in DNA: TGTGCCAGCAGCCCCCAACTAGCGGTCTCCTCCTACGAGCAGTACTTC.

V and J are TRBV5-1 and TRBJ2-5, with 9 bases that match TRBD2. The germline V gene has CDR1 SGHRS and CDR2 YFSETQ. The CDR3 length is 14 residues. Trimming took 7 bases from V and 2 from J; bases not matched to a gene: 6. The CDR3 is CASRGRVEQETQYF. The CDR3 DNA reads as TGCGCCAGCCGCGGGAGGGTTGAACAAGAGACCCAGTACTTC.

The chain employs TRBV27 and TRBJ2-7; 12 nucleotides match TRBD2. Germline CDR1 reads MNHEY; CDR2 reads SMNVEV (reference sequence). The CDR3 is made up of 15 amino acids. The V segment lost 5 bases and the J segment 0 bases; nucleotides outside the gene matches: 2. CDR3 coding DNA: TGTGCCAGCAGTCTGACTAGCGGGAGCTCCTACGAGCAGTACTTC. Its translation: CASSLTSGSSYEQYF.

The chain joins TRBV5-5 to TRBJ2-7, with D maybe TRBD1 (6 bases). The V gene lost 0 bases and the J gene lost 0 bases, with 16 bases spanning the gap. The CDR3 length is 17 residues. CDR1 is SGHKS, CDR2 YYEKEE, per germline (reference sequence). The CDR3 DNA reads as TGTGCCAGCAGCTTGGTACCGGGACAACCGTCCTCCTACGAGCAGTACTTC. It translates to CASSLVPGQPSSYEQYF.

This clone was recorded once. The chain is built from TRBV9 and TRBJ2-7; TRBD2 matches 12 bases. Germline V gene data show CDR1 as SGDLS and CDR2 as YYNGEE. V lost 2 bases and J lost 0; bases outside the gene matches: 3. CDR3 length: 16 residues. The CDR3 protein is CASSVLAGGSSYEQYF. The CDR3 region has the DNA TGTGCCAGCAGCGTTCTAGCGGGGGGGAGCTCCTACGAGCAGTACTTC.

The rearrangement links TRBV6-1 to TRBJ1-3; 7 bases are a match to TRBD1. V lost 10 bases to trimming and J lost 5 bases; unmatched junction nucleotides: 8. This CDR3 is built from 13 residues. The germline gives CDR1 MNHNS, CDR2 SASEGT. In nucleotides, the CDR3 is TGTGCCACCCAGGGGGATGTCCGAAACACCATATATTTT. It specifies CATQGDVRNTIYF.

This chain links TRBV5-1 with TRBJ2-3, with 7 bases aligning to TRBD2. In germline, CDR1 is SGHRS, CDR2 YFSETQ. There are 14 residues in the CDR3. The junction had 4 bases not matched to a gene; V was cut back by 2 bases and J by 4 bases. The CDR3 loop is CASSLRLAPDTQYF. In nucleotides, the CDR3 is TGCGCCAGCAGCTTAAGACTAGCTCCAGATACGCAGTATTTT.

The chain combines TRBV6-5 with TRBJ2-1, with D tentatively TRBD2 (6 bases). Trimming removed 0 bases at V and 16 bases at J, with 19 bases between. The CDR3 spans 14 residues. Per the germline V gene, CDR1 is MNHEY and CDR2 is SVGAGI. In DNA, the CDR3 is TGTGCCAGCAGTTACTCAGGGACTGCAAGCCATCTATTCTTC. Translated, it gives CASSYSGTASHLFF.

This clone has a single count. The genes are TRBV7-2 and TRBJ2-1, with D perhaps TRBD2 (5 bases). The germline gives CDR1 SGHTA, CDR2 FQGNSA. The CDR3 is 13 amino acids. Trimming left V 3 bases short and J 4 bases short, with 7 bases between. CDR3 coding DNA: TGTGCCAGCAGCTTCGGGGTTTACAATGAGCAGTTCTTC. Its translation: CASSFGVYNEQFF.

The chain couples TRBV2 to TRBJ2-5; unclear D gene. The germline V gene has CDR1 SNHLY and CDR2 FYNNEI. With 10 bases removed from V and 2 bases from J, the gap between germline ends came to 14 bases. This CDR3 is built from 13 residues. The DNA for the CDR3 is TGTGCCACCAGGCATCAGGCACAAGAGACCCAGTACTTC. Translating gives CATRHQAQETQYF.

The chain has TRBV10-3 and TRBJ2-7, with 9 bases that match TRBD2. There are 13 residues in the CDR3. Germline values: CDR1 ENHRY, CDR2 SYGVKD. The junction had 3 bases not matched to a gene; V was cut back by 4 bases and J by 5 bases. For the CDR3, the DNA is TGTGCCATCAGTGGGCGGGAGGGGCACGAGCAGTACTTC. This gives the protein CAISGREGHEQYF.

The chain joins TRBV27 to TRBJ1-5; possibly TRBD1 for D (6 bases). This CDR3 spans 12 amino acids. Trimming shortened V by 7 bases and J by 6 bases, and 10 bases separated the two germline ends. CDR1 is MNHEY, CDR2 SMNVEV, per germline (reference sequence). The CDR3 coding sequence is TGTGCCAGCACTGCAGGGGTTCAGCCCCAGCATTTT. Translating gives CASTAGVQPQHF.

V usage is TRBV7-2 and J usage is TRBJ1-5; D remains ambiguous. The CDR3 is 17 amino acids. In germline, CDR1 is SGHTA, CDR2 FQGNSA. Trimming removed 5 bases at V and 6 bases at J, with 23 bases between. The CDR3 loop reads CASSPLLYSNPGQPQHF. The CDR3 bases are TGTGCCAGCAGCCCACTCCTCTACAGTAACCCAGGTCAGCCCCAGCATTTT. The complete variable domain, with remaining parts taken from reference TRBV7-2 and TRBJ1-5, reads GAGVSQSPSNKVTEKGKDVELRCDPISGHTALYWYRQSLGQGLEFLIYFQGNSAPDKSGLPSDRFSAERTGGSVSTLTIQRTQQEDSAVYLCASSPLLYSNPGQPQHFGDGTRLSIL.

The gene calls are TRBV28 and TRBJ1-2, with a tentative D call TRBD1 (5 bases). V was pared by 5 bases and J by 14 bases, with 27 bases between. CDR1 and CDR2 (germline): MDHEN, SYDVKM. The CDR3 is made up of 15 amino acids. In nucleotides, the CDR3 is TGTGCCAGCAGTCCGCCCGGTGTCCGGGAGGGGTCTTATACCTTC. It encodes CASSPPGVREGSYTF.

The gene calls are TRBV7-8 and TRBJ2-5; D unclear. V lost 3 bases, J lost 5 bases, and 13 bases lay in between. This CDR3 is 14 amino acids long. Germline-derived CDR1 and CDR2 are SGHVS and FQNEAQ. Here the CDR3 DNA reads TGTGCCAGCAGCTTCATGGCCGGGCCGGAGACCCAGTACTTC. As protein: CASSFMAGPETQYF.

V gene TRBV7-8 combines with J gene TRBJ2-2; D tentatively reads TRBD1 or TRBD2 (5 bases each). Deletions cut 3 bases from V and 1 base from J, with 6 bases between. Germline CDR1 SGHVS, CDR2 FQNEAQ. The length of the CDR3 is 14 residues. CDR3 loop: CASSLGRNTGELFF. The CDR3 nucleotides are TGTGCCAGCAGCTTGGGACGGAACACCGGGGAGCTGTTTTTT.

V and J are TRBV6-5 and TRBJ1-4, with 7 positions matching TRBD1. The CDR3 spans 15 residues. The germline CDR1 and CDR2 sequences are MNHEY and SVGAGI. V lost 2 bases to trimming and J lost 8 bases; unmatched junction nucleotides: 8. The CDR3 spells CASSYETGKGEKLFF. The DNA for the CDR3 is TGTGCCAGCAGTTACGAGACAGGGAAAGGAGAAAAACTGTTTTTT.

This chain joins TRBV7-2 and TRBJ1-2; D might be TRBD1 (6 bases). The V gene's germline CDR1 is SGHTA and CDR2 FQGNSA. The V and J ends lost 5 bases and 3 bases respectively, with 10 bases between them. This CDR3 has 13 residues. The chain's CDR3 is CASSQGQHYGYTF. The CDR3 nucleotides are TGTGCCAGCAGCCAGGGACAACACTATGGCTACACCTTC.

The chain joins TRBV6-1 to TRBJ2-3; 14 bases fit TRBD2. Per germline, CDR1 MNHNS and CDR2 SASEGT. The CDR3 runs to 15 residues. Unmatched junction bases numbered 2, after V lost 4 bases and J lost 5 bases. CDR3 sequence: CASSGLAGGLDTQYF. DNA of the CDR3: TGTGCCAGCAGTGGACTAGCGGGAGGGTTAGATACGCAGTATTTT.

The rearrangement joins TRBV6-5 to TRBJ2-1; 8 positions match TRBD1. V trimming: 6 bases; J trimming: 3 bases; junction bases outside the gene matches: 7. Germline values: CDR1 MNHEY, CDR2 SVGAGI. The CDR3 contains 15 residues. CDR3 loop: CASSLDRDNYNEQFF. For the CDR3, the DNA is TGTGCCAGCAGCCTGGACAGGGACAACTACAATGAGCAGTTCTTC.

This chain uses TRBV10-3 with TRBJ1-2, with D tentatively TRBD1 (5 bases). V dropped 6 bases and J dropped 3 bases, with 14 bases sitting between them. The CDR3 has 14 amino acids. Germline loops: CDR1 ENHRY, CDR2 SYGVKD. In DNA form, the CDR3 reads TGTGCCATCAGCACCCGGGACGACGACTATGGCTACACCTTC. As protein: CAISTRDDDYGYTF.

This chain links TRBV18 with TRBJ2-7; possibly TRBD1 for D (5 bases). This CDR3 contains 14 residues. Trimming left V 2 bases short and J 3 bases short, with 11 bases between. Germline V gives CDR1 KGHSH, CDR2 LQKENI. The CDR3 nucleotides are TGTGCCAGCTCACCATTGCAGGGTGACTACGAGCAGTACTTC. Its protein product is CASSPLQGDYEQYF. The full variable domain, completed using reference TRBV18 and TRBJ2-7, is NAGVMQNPRHLVRRRGQEARLRCSPMKGHSHVYWYRQLPEEGLKFMVYLQKENIIDESGMPKERFSAEFPKEGPSILRIQQVVRGDSAAYFCASSPLQGDYEQYFGPGTRLTVT.

The rearrangement links TRBV4-2 to TRBJ2-2; TRBD1 aligns across 7 bases. This CDR3 is built from 16 residues. Trimming cost V 0 bases and J 0 bases; bases outside gene matches: 1. Germline CDR1 LGHNA, CDR2 YNFKEQ. CDR3 nucleotide sequence: TGTGCCAGCAGCCAAGAAACAGGGGCGAACACCGGGGAGCTGTTTTTT. This encodes CASSQETGANTGELFF.

This clone was counted a single time. The chain is built from TRBV11-3 and TRBJ1-1, with D perhaps TRBD1 (6 bases). Between the trimmed V and J ends, which lost 1 base and 8 bases, there was a span of 17 bases. Germline V gene data show CDR1 as SGHNT and CDR2 as YENEEA. This CDR3 comprises 15 residues. This CDR3 reads CASSLGAGAGREAFF. In nucleotides, the CDR3 is TGTGCCAGCAGCTTAGGGGCGGGGGCAGGGAGAGAAGCTTTCTTT.

The chain links TRBV6-1 to TRBJ2-3; TRBD1 agrees at 7 bases. The germline V gene encodes CDR1 MNHNS and CDR2 SASEGT. V gave up 8 bases and J gave up 3 bases; unmatched junction bases: 8. CDR3 length equals 14 residues. The CDR3 here is CASHLDRVTDTQYF. Here the CDR3 DNA reads TGTGCCAGCCACCTCGACAGGGTAACAGATACGCAGTATTTT.

This clone occurred a few times. The V and J genes are TRBV6-5 and TRBJ2-2; D unresolved. This CDR3 is built from 12 residues. V was cut by 4 bases and J by 3 bases, with 3 bases left in between. Germline CDR1 and CDR2: MNHEY and SVGAGI. The CDR3 region is CASSSYTGELFF. The DNA for the CDR3 is TGTGCCAGCAGTTCGTACACCGGGGAGCTGTTTTTT.